This T cell receptor (beta chain) was obtained from a study of blood T cell repertoires in COVID-19. In the study overall: Samples taken during acute and convalescent COVID-19 were collected in the United States, Italy and Spain. T cells, B-cell-depleted T cells, or PBMCs supplied cDNA or gDNA.

In the original workflow: Scientists estimated how many nucleated cells there were by amplifying reference gene primers. Repertoires were generated with immunoSEQ multiplex PCR, while TCRdb's copy carries only in-frame clones and drops some. Clone size and V and J calls were adopted from that table, with D and trimming inferred from the DNA. The data hold tens of thousands of clones, with about 80% observed a single time. The CDR3 totals 15 residues. Per germline, CDR1 MNHEY and CDR2 SVGAGI. V lost 4 bases and J lost 9; bases outside the gene matches: 7. The genes are TRBV6-5 and TRBJ1-6; 9 bases align to TRBD1. This receptor was identified in a woman in her 70s with acute or convalescent COVID-19. Sequenced input: peripheral blood. Here the CDR3 reads CASSSRTGEASPLHF. The CDR3 nucleotides are TGTGCCAGCAGTTCGAGGACAGGGGAAGCTTCACCCCTCCACTTT.